The source of this T cell receptor beta chain is a study of blood T cell repertoires in COVID-19. As for the study in general: The United States, Italy and Spain supplied acute and convalescent COVID-19 samples. T cells, B-cell-depleted T cells, or PBMCs provided the cDNA or gDNA that served as material.

Under the authors' procedure: For nucleated cells, counts were estimated from reference gene primer amplification. TCRdb keeps only in-frame clones here, not all; method: immunoSEQ multiplex PCR. V and J calls and clone size are those listed in that table; D and trimming were worked out from the DNA. The sample holds 200,000 to 250,000 clones, 70% to 90% seen once. Participants, about 18 to 100 years old, spanned fewer than 25 US areas. The CDR3 is made up of 13 amino acids. Trimming shortened V by 7 bases and J by 0 bases, and 10 bases separated the two germline ends. Germline V gives CDR1 SQVTM, CDR2 ANQGSEA.

What was sequenced was PBMCs or T cells enriched from blood (not recorded which). The chain links TRBV29-1 to TRBJ2-1; D call uncertain. The source of this sequence is a woman aged 40 to 49 with acute COVID-19. CDR3 DNA sequence: TGCAGCGCCCGGTTGAGCTCCTACAATGAGCAGTTCTTC. Amino acids: CSARLSSYNEQFF.